This T cell receptor (beta chain) was sequenced in a study of cytomegalovirus exposure and HLA in healthy donors. About the research overall: HLA-typed donors were the source of around 77 million unique TCRs held in an early data release.

The CDR3 spans 13 residues. The V gene's germline CDR1 is MRHNA and CDR2 SNTAGT. Trimming removed 6 bases from V and 1 base from J, with 9 bases in between. It was with 60 Vbeta and 13 Jbeta primers that the PCR ran. Sequenced by immunoSEQ multiplex PCR; TCRdb stores in-frame clones only, minus some. The sample includes about 150,000 clones, about 61% of them seen just once. Despite likely unrecorded immune exposures, the donors were nominally healthy at the time of sampling. Input material: PBMCs. The sequence was collected from a middle-aged woman in good health and CMV-seronegative. This chain connects TRBV6-4 to TRBJ1-1; D might be TRBD1 (5 bases). CDR3 residues: CASRRQGNTEAFF. In DNA, the CDR3 is TGTGCCAGCAGACGCCAGGGGAACACTGAAGCTTTCTTT.